What follows are 26 T cell receptor beta chains derived from one specimen sequenced in a study of CD8 T cells in Susac syndrome. cDNA came from approximately 0.5 to 1 ug RNA primed by random hexamers. TCRdb called the immunoSEQ multiplex PCR reads again in MiXCR, with one record for every CDR3 protein. The repertoire has 150,000 to 200,000 distinct CDR3 sequences, around 95% of them found once; the top ten carry approximately 0.09%. The specimen was CD4+ T cells from PBMCs. These receptors all come from a human donor with multiple sclerosis.

The gene calls are TRBV30 and TRBJ2-6; D gene unclear. This CDR3 spans 19 amino acids. The germline V gene has CDR1 GTSNPN and CDR2 SVGIG (reference sequence). V gave up 0 bases and J gave up 7 bases, with 25 bases separating them. CDR3 amino acids: CAWSVVLSLSATGANVLTF. CDR3 nucleotides: TGTGCCTGGAGTGTAGTCTTAAGTTTGTCAGCCACCGGAGCCAACGTCCTGACTTTC.

The chain combines TRBV12-3 or TRBV12-4 with TRBJ1-5; 9 bases align to TRBD1. The CDR3 is 13 residues long. The V segment lost 7 bases and the J segment 5 bases; nucleotides outside the gene matches: 3. CDR3 coding DNA: TGTGCCAGCACGGACAGGGGTTATCAGCCCCAGCATTTT. This gives the protein CASTDRGYQPQHF.

The chain links TRBV6-2 or TRBV6-3 to TRBJ1-5; TRBD1 is a possible D gene (5 bases). V gave up 8 bases and J gave up 1 base, with 18 bases separating them. The CDR3 loop spans 16 amino acids. Per the germline V gene, CDR1 is MNHEY and CDR2 is SVGEGT. CDR3 sequence: CASGDGVTGSNQPQHF. The DNA for the CDR3 is TGTGCCAGCGGGGACGGTGTCACTGGAAGCAATCAGCCCCAGCATTTT.

This clonotype was detected only once. The chain uses TRBV20-1 and TRBJ1-2; 12 bases are a match to TRBD1. The J segment lost 6 bases and the V segment lost 4 bases, leaving 9 bases of the junction unmatched. CDR3 size: 15 residues. Germline CDR1 reads DFQATT; CDR2 reads SNEGSKA (reference sequence). The CDR3 sequence is CSATLRDRGQDGYTF. CDR3 nucleotides: TGCAGTGCTACCCTAAGGGACAGGGGGCAAGATGGCTACACCTTC.

The V and J genes are TRBV3-1 and TRBJ1-2, with D perhaps matching TRBD1 (5 bases). V was shortened by 4 bases and J by 4 bases, with 10 bases between the two germline ends. From germline, CDR1 is LGHDT and CDR2 YNNKEL (reference sequence). The CDR3 covers 13 residues. CDR3 bases: TGTGCCAGCAGCCTTCAGGGCTTCTATGGCTACACCTTC. Translated, it gives CASSLQGFYGYTF.

The sample holds one count of this clonotype. The V and J genes are TRBV5-1 and TRBJ1-6; TRBD1 might be the D (5 bases). Trimming left V 0 bases short and J 9 bases short, with 13 bases between. The CDR3 spans 15 residues. The germline gives CDR1 SGHRS, CDR2 YFSETQ. Here the CDR3 reads CASSLGGREASPLHF. In DNA form, the CDR3 reads TGCGCCAGCAGCTTGGGCGGCAGGGAAGCTTCACCCCTCCACTTT.

This sequence joins TRBV20-1 and TRBJ2-7, with D possibly TRBD1 on 6 matching bases. The CDR3 loop spans 12 amino acids. Trimming removed 0 bases from V and 7 bases from J, with 10 bases in between. The germline V gene has CDR1 DFQATT and CDR2 SNEGSKA (reference sequence). The CDR3 nucleotides read TGCAGTGCTAGAGAGATGAGGGGGGAGCAGTACTTC. Translation: CSAREMRGEQYF.

The CDR3 nucleotides are TGTGCCAGCAGCGTAGGGGCAGCCGCGAACACCGGGGAGCTGTTTTTT. The encoded protein is CASSVGAAANTGELFF. The rearrangement links TRBV9 to TRBJ2-2; D is uncertain. V lost 0 bases and J lost 0, with 9 bases in between. Germline loops: CDR1 SGDLS, CDR2 YYNGEE. The CDR3 totals 16 residues.

This sequence joins TRBV5-1 and TRBJ2-4; 8 nucleotides line up with TRBD1. The CDR3 is 15 amino acids. V lost 0 bases, J lost 7 bases, and 6 bases stayed unmatched. Germline CDR1 SGHRS, CDR2 YFSETQ. Here the CDR3 DNA reads TGCGCCAGCAGCTTGGCCGGGCAGGGGGCGAACATTCAGTACTTC. It encodes CASSLAGQGANIQYF.

The rearrangement links TRBV7-2 to TRBJ2-7; TRBD1 matches 9 bases. Unmatched junction bases numbered 10, after V lost 4 bases and J lost 3 bases. Germline CDR1 reads SGHTA; CDR2 reads FQGNSA. CDR3 length: 16 residues. This CDR3 reads CASSSSLGTGIYEQYF. Written as DNA, the CDR3 is TGTGCCAGCAGCTCCAGCCTAGGGACAGGGATCTACGAGCAGTACTTC.

The rearrangement links TRBV12-3 or TRBV12-4 to TRBJ2-2; the D is unclear. Trimming took off 5 bases at V and 6 bases at J, with 16 bases between the two ends. This CDR3 is built from 15 residues. The CDR3: CASSTPLKAAGELFF. Here the CDR3 DNA reads TGTGCCAGCAGTACGCCTTTGAAGGCGGCCGGGGAGCTGTTTTTT.

The gene calls are TRBV27 and TRBJ2-7; no clear D gene. Trimming cost V 7 bases and J 0 bases, with 10 bases left between them. Germline loops: CDR1 MNHEY, CDR2 SMNVEV (reference sequence). This CDR3 contains 13 residues. The CDR3 coding sequence is TGTGCCAGCAAAACCCGGAACTCCTACGAGCAGTACTTC. Translated: CASKTRNSYEQYF.

The J gene is TRBJ1-1, the V gene TRBV20-1; maybe TRBD1 (5 bases). Germline loops: CDR1 DFQATT, CDR2 SNEGSKA (reference sequence). The CDR3 has 15 amino acids. Trimming took off 3 bases at V and 2 bases at J, with 16 bases between the two ends. DNA for the CDR3: TGCAGTGCTAGGGGGCGTGGGGCAGTTAACACTGAAGCTTTCTTT. This gives the protein CSARGRGAVNTEAFF.

About this clonotype: Its ends do not fully match the called genes, so a read error is possible. The chain couples TRBV6-5 to TRBJ2-1, with TRBD2 matching over 10 bases. Germline loops: CDR1 MNHEY, CDR2 SVGAGI. The CDR3 sequence is 16 residues long. The CDR3 loop reads CASSDSSGGEYNEQFF. CDR3 nucleotide sequence: TGTGCCAGCAGTGACTCGAGCGGGGGGGAGTACAATGAGCAGTTCTTC.

This clonotype is a singleton in its sample. V usage is TRBV25-1 and J usage is TRBJ1-1; D not resolved. Deletions cut 4 bases from V and 1 base from J, with 7 bases between. This CDR3 region has 13 residues. In germline, CDR1 is MGHDK, CDR2 SYGVNS. In DNA form, the CDR3 reads TGTGCCAGCAGTGCCAGCCAGAACACTGAAGCTTTCTTT. This gives the protein CASSASQNTEAFF.

The count of this clonotype is one. This chain uses TRBV15 with TRBJ2-5; possibly TRBD2 for D (5 bases). V was shortened by 0 bases and J by 5 bases, with 10 bases between the two germline ends. Germline V CDR1 and CDR2: LNHNV, YYDKDF (reference sequence). This CDR3 region has 14 residues. CDR3 nucleotides: TGTGCCACCAGCAGAGAAGAGGGCCGCGAGACCCAGTACTTC. It yields the protein CATSREEGRETQYF.

The chain couples TRBV6-2 or TRBV6-3 to TRBJ2-5; 7 nucleotides align to TRBD2. CDR1 is MNHEY, CDR2 SVGEGT, per germline. After removal of 5 bases from V and 2 bases from J, the junction contained 14 bases not matched to a gene. This CDR3 comprises 17 residues. The CDR3 DNA follows: TGTGCCAGCAGTCCTGCAATCTGGCGGGGGATTCAAGAGACCCAGTACTTC. Protein: CASSPAIWRGIQETQYF.

The chain joins TRBV20-1 to TRBJ2-4, with D unclear. This CDR3 has 13 residues. V shed 6 bases and J shed 0 bases, with 9 bases lying between them. Germline values: CDR1 DFQATT, CDR2 SNEGSKA (reference sequence). Here the CDR3 reads CSAPVLAKNIQYF. DNA of the CDR3: TGCAGTGCCCCTGTCCTAGCCAAAAACATTCAGTACTTC.

V gene TRBV28 combines with J gene TRBJ1-1; TRBD1 is a possible D gene (6 bases). The CDR3 extends over 12 amino acids. The V and J ends lost 3 bases and 9 bases respectively, with 11 bases between them. Germline-derived CDR1 and CDR2 are MDHEN and SYDVKM. CDR3 DNA sequence: TGTGCCAGCAGTTTTGGGGGCAGCAAAGCTTTCTTT. Its protein is CASSFGGSKAFF.

The CDR3 bases are TGTGCCACCAGCAGAGATACTGGAGCGGGCCAGTTCTTC. Residues: CATSRDTGAGQFF. This chain connects TRBV15 to TRBJ2-1; maybe TRBD2 (6 bases). Between the trimmed V and J ends, which lost 0 bases and 13 bases, there was a span of 13 bases. CDR1 and CDR2 from the germline V gene are LNHNV and YYDKDF (reference sequence). The CDR3 length is 13 residues. Based on the CDR3 plus reference TRBV15 and TRBJ2-1, the full variable domain is DAMVIQNPRYQVTQFGKPVTLSCSQTLNHNVMYWYQQKSSQAPKLLFHYYDKDFNNEADTPDNFQSRRPNTSFCFLDIRSPGLGDTAMYLCATSRDTGAGQFFGPGTRLTVL.

J is TRBJ1-5 and V is TRBV5-1; D gene unclear. Between the trimmed V and J ends, which lost 3 bases and 5 bases, there was a span of 12 bases. The CDR3 loop spans 14 amino acids. The germline gives CDR1 SGHRS, CDR2 YFSETQ. In DNA, the CDR3 is TGCGCCAGCAGCTCCGAACCGAACTATCAGCCCCAGCATTTT. The encoded protein is CASSSEPNYQPQHF. The full variable domain, in which reference TRBV5-1 and TRBJ1-5 provide the parts outside the CDR3, is KAGVTQTPRYLIKTRGQQVTLSCSPISGHRSVSWYQQTPGQGLQFLFEYFSETQRNKGNFPGRFSGRQFSNSRSEMNVSTLELGDSALYLCASSSEPNYQPQHFGDGTRLSIL.

The chain recombines TRBV28 with TRBJ1-2, with D unresolved. From germline, CDR1 is MDHEN and CDR2 SYDVKM. With 2 bases removed from V and 4 bases from J, the gap between germline ends came to 17 bases. CDR3 length equals 16 residues. The CDR3 loop is CASSLVRRRRLYGYTF. Written as DNA, the CDR3 is TGTGCCAGCAGTTTAGTCCGTAGGCGGCGTCTCTATGGCTACACCTTC.

The chain links TRBV2 to TRBJ2-7; D call uncertain. The CDR3 has 13 amino acids. The germline V gene encodes CDR1 SNHLY and CDR2 FYNNEI. Trimming took 6 bases from V and 3 from J, leaving 12 bases between them. The CDR3 reads CASSWTALYEQYF. In DNA form, the CDR3 reads TGTGCCAGCAGCTGGACGGCCCTCTACGAGCAGTACTTC. The variable domain in full, with the rest retrieved from reference TRBV2 and TRBJ2-7, is EPEVTQTPSHQVTQMGQEVILRCVPISNHLYFYWYRQILGQKVEFLVSFYNNEISEKSEIFDDQFSVERPDGSNFTLKIRSTKLEDSAMYFCASSWTALYEQYFGPGTRLTVT.

This clonotype was seen just once. This rearrangement joins TRBV29-1 to TRBJ1-1; no clear D gene. Per the germline V gene, CDR1 is SQVTM and CDR2 is ANQGSEA. Trimming left V 5 bases short and J 2 bases short, with 9 bases between. CDR3 size: 12 residues. CDR3: CSVQALNTEAFF. CDR3 nucleotide sequence: TGCAGCGTTCAAGCGTTAAACACTGAAGCTTTCTTT.

The chain uses TRBV7-9 and TRBJ1-6; D may be TRBD1 (6 bases). The CDR3 is 13 amino acids. The ends were cut back, 8 bases at V and 6 bases at J, with 11 bases in the middle. Germline-derived CDR1 and CDR2 are SEHNR and FQNEAQ (reference sequence). As DNA, the CDR3 is TGTGCCAGCGGGAACAGGGCTAATTCACCCCTCCACTTT. Its protein product is CASGNRANSPLHF.

The J gene is TRBJ2-7, the V gene TRBV7-2; 7 bases are shared with TRBD1. This CDR3 comprises 14 residues. After removal of 11 bases from V and 0 bases from J, the junction contained 10 bases not matched to a gene. Germline V lookup: CDR1 SGHTA, CDR2 FQGNSA. DNA for the CDR3: TGTGCCTCTAAGGGGGCAGGCGCCTCCTACGAGCAGTACTTC. Translated: CASKGAGASYEQYF. Full variable domain (outside the CDR3, taken from reference TRBV7-2 and TRBJ2-7): GAGVSQSPSNKVTEKGKDVELRCDPISGHTALYWYRQSLGQGLEFLIYFQGNSAPDKSGLPSDRFSAERTGGSVSTLTIQRTQQEDSAVYLCASKGAGASYEQYFGPGTRLTVT.